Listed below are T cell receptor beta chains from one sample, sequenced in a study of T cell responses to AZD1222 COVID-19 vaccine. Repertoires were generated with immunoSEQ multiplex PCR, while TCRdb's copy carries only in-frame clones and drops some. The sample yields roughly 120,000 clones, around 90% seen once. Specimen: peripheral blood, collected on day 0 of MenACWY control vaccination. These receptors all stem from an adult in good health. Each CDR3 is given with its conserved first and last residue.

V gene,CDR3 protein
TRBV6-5,CASHTYGQGVSPLHF
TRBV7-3,CASSLQGVTGELFF
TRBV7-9,CASSLDGRINIQYF
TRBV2,CATRRYNSPLHF
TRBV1,CTSSQGRFGLAGGGGETQYF
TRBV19,CASSRTSSYEQYF
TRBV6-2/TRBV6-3,CASSYSGTPWGEQFF
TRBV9,CASSVVGGSSDEQYF
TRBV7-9,CASSPTGSPEAFF
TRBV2,CASKKTDAGETQYF
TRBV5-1,CASSWGTPMNEQFF
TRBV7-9,CASSLYDSPLHF
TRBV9,CASSRGQGTLGYGYTF
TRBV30,CAWSVGGGYSNQPQHF
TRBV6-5,CASSFSGTGGEKLFF
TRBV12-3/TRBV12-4,CASSLLDEQYF
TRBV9,CASSVDVGFLAEQYF
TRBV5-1,CASSLGGSNQPQHF
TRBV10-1,CASSEMGGYGYTF
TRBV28,CASSSGGGGKDEQYF
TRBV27,CASSLRGVPGQSFNEKLFF
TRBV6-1,CASSEVQGNHEQYF
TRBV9,CASSALQGWGYYGYTF
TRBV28,CASSPTWTAIYEQYF
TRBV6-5,CASSPAGAFYQPQHF
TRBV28,CASSLSAYGYTF
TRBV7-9,CASSSQVYEQYF
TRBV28,CASSLSRIWEDNTDTQYF
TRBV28,CASSPSGRTYNEQFF
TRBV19,CASSIGTGYQETQYF
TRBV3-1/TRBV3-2,CASSRLGAGTDTQYF
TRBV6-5,CASNERGYGYTF
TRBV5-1,CASSPDIGGLYEQYF
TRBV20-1,CSASRGGLNTEAFF
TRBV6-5,CAATGDWTGELFF
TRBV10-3,CAISESGQVNSPLHF
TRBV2,CASRKDSPGELFF
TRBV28,CASSPRGAGRPNQPQHF
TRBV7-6,CASSLGEGALEETQYF
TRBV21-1,CASSKVASGPNDEQFF
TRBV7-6,CASTLEASYNEQFF
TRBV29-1,CSVRDRGQGYGYTF
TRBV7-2,CASSLDGSGVYEQYF
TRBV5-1,CASSLTQETQYF
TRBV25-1,CASSERLVKDTQYF
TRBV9,CASSAGLAGATQYF
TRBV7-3,CASSLPSGPRNEQFF
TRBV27,CASSYTGANTEAFF
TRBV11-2,CASSSLGMGETQYF
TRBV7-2,CASSLIGTGSIQYF
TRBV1,CTTSLEKKETQYF
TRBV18,CASSQTLAGGFDEQFF
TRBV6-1,CASSEEIGTGRPEAFF
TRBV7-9,CASNNVRRVEAFF
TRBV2,CASILGRGGLGTEAFF
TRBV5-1,CASSSGRAAYNEQFF
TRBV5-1,CASSRDPGLSTDTQYF
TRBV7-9,CASSFLRLEETQYF
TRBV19,CASAPRNQETQYF
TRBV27,CASSLREARLNTEAFF